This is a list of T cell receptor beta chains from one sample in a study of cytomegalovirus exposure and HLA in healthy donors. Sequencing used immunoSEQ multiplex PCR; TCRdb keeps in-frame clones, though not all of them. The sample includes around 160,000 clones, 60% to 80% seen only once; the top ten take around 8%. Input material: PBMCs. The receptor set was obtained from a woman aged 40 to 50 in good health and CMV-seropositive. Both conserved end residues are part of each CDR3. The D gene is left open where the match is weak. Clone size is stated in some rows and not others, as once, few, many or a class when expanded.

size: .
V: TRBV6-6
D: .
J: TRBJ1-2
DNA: TGTGCCAGCAATCTCCCGAGGTGGGACTATGGCTACACCTTC
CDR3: CASNLPRWDYGYTF

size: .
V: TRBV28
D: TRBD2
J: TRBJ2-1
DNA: TGTGCCAGCAGTTTGGGAATTAGCGGGAGACCAAGGTTCTTC
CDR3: CASSLGISGRPRFF

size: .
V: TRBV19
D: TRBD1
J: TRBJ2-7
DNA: TGTGCCAGTAGTACCCAGGACAGGGGATCCTACGAGCAGTACTTC
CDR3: CASSTQDRGSYEQYF

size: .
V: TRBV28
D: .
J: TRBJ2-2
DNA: TGTGCCAGCAGTCCCCCGACAGGAAGAAACACCGGGGAGCTGTTTTTT
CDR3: CASSPPTGRNTGELFF

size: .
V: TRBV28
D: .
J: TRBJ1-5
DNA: TGTGCCAGCAGTTTGGTAGGGGATCAGCCCCAGCATTTT
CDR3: CASSLVGDQPQHF

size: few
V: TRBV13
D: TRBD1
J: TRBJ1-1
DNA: TGTGCCAGCAGCTATCGACAGGGAAGAGGGAACACTGAAGCTTTCTTT
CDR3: CASSYRQGRGNTEAFF

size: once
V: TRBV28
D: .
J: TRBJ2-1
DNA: TGTGCCAGCCACAGGGATCCCTCCTACAATGAGCAGTTCTTC
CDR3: CASHRDPSYNEQFF

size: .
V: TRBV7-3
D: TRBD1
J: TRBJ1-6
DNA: TGTGCCAGCAGCTTAACGGGACAGGGATATAATTCACCCCTCCACTTT
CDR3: CASSLTGQGYNSPLHF

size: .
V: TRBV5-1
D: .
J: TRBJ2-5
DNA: TGCGCCAGCAGCTTCAACACCCAAGAGACCCAGTACTTC
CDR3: CASSFNTQETQYF

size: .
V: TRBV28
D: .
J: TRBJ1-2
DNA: TGTGCCAGCAGTTTCAGGTCAGGGGCACGTGGCTACACCTTC
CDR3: CASSFRSGARGYTF

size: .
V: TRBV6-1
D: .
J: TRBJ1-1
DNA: TGTGCCAGCAGGGTGAGAGGGAGTGCTGAAGCTTTCTTT
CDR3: CASRVRGSAEAFF

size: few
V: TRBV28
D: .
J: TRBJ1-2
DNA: TGTGCCAGCAGAAGGGGGGGGTTCTACGATGGCTACACCTTC
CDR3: CASRRGGFYDGYTF

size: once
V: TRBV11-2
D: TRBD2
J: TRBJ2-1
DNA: TGTGCCAGCAGGGGACTAGGATGGGAGCAGTTCTTC
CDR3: CASRGLGWEQFF

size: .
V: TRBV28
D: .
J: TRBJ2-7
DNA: TGTGCCAGCAGCCAGGGTACCCACGAGCAGTACTTC
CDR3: CASSQGTHEQYF

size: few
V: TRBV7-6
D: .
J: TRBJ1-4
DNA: TGTGCCAGCAGCTTAGGCTCCCCGAGGGGGAATGAAAAACTGTTTTTT
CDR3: CASSLGSPRGNEKLFF

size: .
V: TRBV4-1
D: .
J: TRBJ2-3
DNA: TGCGCCAGCAGCCAAGTCCAGGCAAGCACAGATACGCAGTATTTT
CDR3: CASSQVQASTDTQYF

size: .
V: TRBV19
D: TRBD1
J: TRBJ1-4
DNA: TGTGCCAGTAGTCCCCCAAGGGACAGGGGGCTAGATGAAAAACTGTTTTTT
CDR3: CASSPPRDRGLDEKLFF

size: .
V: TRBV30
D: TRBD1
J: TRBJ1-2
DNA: TGTGCCTGGAGTCAGGGGGGTGGCTACACCTTC
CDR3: CAWSQGGGYTF

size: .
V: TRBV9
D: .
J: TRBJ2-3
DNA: TGTGCCAGCAGCGTAGATATGACAGTCACAGATACGCAGTATTTT
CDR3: CASSVDMTVTDTQYF

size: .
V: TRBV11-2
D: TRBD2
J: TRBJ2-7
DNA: TGTGCCAGCAGCCACCCGGGAGGGAGGGGCGAGCAGTACTTC
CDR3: CASSHPGGRGEQYF

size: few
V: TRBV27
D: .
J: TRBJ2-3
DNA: TGTGCCAGCAGAAGGGGGGGTACAGATACGCAGTATTTT
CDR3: CASRRGGTDTQYF

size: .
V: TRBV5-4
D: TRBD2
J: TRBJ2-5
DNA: TGTGCCAGCAGCTTGGTTCGATTCACGGGAGGGGAGGAGACCCAGTACTTC
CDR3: CASSLVRFTGGEETQYF

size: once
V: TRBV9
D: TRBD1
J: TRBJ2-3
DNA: TGTGCCAGCAGCGCCCCGGGACAGGGTGGGGGAATAGTCGGAGATACGCAGTATTTT
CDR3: CASSAPGQGGGIVGDTQYF

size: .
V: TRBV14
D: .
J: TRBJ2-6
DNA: TGTGCCAGCAGCCAAGGAGGGTTCTCTGGGGCCAACGTCCTGACTTTC
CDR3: CASSQGGFSGANVLTF

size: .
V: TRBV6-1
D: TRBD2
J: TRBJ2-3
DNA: TGTGCCAGCAGTGAAGCGCTAGCGGGAGCAGATACGCAGTATTTT
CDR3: CASSEALAGADTQYF

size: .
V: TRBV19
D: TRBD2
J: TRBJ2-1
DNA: TGTGCCAGTAGTACCTCGGCGGGAGGGGGGCCCTACAATGAGCAGTTCTTC
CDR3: CASSTSAGGGPYNEQFF

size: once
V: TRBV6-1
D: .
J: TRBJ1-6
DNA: TGTGCCAGCAGTGAATGGCGGGGGGATTCACCCCTCCACTTT
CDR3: CASSEWRGDSPLHF

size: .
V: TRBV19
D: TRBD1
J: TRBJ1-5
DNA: TGTGCCAGTAGTCCACAGGGGGGTTATCAGCCCCAGCATTTT
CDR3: CASSPQGGYQPQHF

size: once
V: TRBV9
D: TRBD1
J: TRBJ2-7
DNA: TGTGCCAGCAGCCTAGGGTGGGGACAGTGGAACGAGCAGTACTTC
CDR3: CASSLGWGQWNEQYF

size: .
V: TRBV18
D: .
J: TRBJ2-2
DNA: TGTGCCAGCTCTGCAATCACGACAAGGCCAAACACCGGGGAGCTGTTTTTT
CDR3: CASSAITTRPNTGELFF

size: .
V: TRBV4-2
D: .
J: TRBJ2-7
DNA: TGTGCCAGCAGCCAAGATCTTGGCAGCTCCTACGAGCAGTACTTC
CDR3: CASSQDLGSSYEQYF

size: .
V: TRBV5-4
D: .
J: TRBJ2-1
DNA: TGTGCCAGCAGCCCACCCTCCGGCAGGGTAGACTACAATGAGCAGTTCTTC
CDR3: CASSPPSGRVDYNEQFF

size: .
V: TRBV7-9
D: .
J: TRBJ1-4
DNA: TGTGCCAGCAGTCCCTCTAATGAAAAACTGTTTTTT
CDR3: CASSPSNEKLFF

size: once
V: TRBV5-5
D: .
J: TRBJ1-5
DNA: TGTGCCAGCAGCTTGGCGGGGGGCAATCAGCCCCAGCATTTT
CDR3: CASSLAGGNQPQHF

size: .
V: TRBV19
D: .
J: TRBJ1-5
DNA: TGTGCCAGACTAAACCGGAGAGGGGAGGTCGGGCCTTATAGCAATCAGCCCCAGCATTTT
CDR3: CARLNRRGEVGPYSNQPQHF

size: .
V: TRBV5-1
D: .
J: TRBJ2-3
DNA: TGCGCCAGCAGCGGATCAGGCGACCTCGGCACAGATACGCAGTATTTT
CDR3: CASSGSGDLGTDTQYF

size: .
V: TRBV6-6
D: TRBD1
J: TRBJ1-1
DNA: TGTGCCAGCCTAGGGAACAGGGGGCGGACTGAAGCTTTCTTT
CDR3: CASLGNRGRTEAFF

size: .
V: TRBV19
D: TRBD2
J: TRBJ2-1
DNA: TGTGCCAGTAGCGGGAGGGCCGGTATAAATGAGCAGTTCTTC
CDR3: CASSGRAGINEQFF

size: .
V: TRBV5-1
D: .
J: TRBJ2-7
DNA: TGCGCCAGCAGCTTGGTGGGGAGCTCCTACGAGCAGTACTTC
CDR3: CASSLVGSSYEQYF

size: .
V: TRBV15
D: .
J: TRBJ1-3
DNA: TGTGCCACCAGCAGAGACAGGTTCTCTGGAAACACCATATATTTT
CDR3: CATSRDRFSGNTIYF

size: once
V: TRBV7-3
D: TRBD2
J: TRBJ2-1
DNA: TGTGCCAGCAAACTAGCGGAAGGCTCCTACAATGAGCAGTTCTTC
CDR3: CASKLAEGSYNEQFF

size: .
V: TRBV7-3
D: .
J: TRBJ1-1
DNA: TGTGCCAGCAGCTCGGTGAACACTGAAGCTTTCTTT
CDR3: CASSSVNTEAFF

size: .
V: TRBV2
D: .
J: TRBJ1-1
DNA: TGTGCCAGCAGTGAAGATGGCCGGGACACTGAAGCTTTCTTT
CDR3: CASSEDGRDTEAFF

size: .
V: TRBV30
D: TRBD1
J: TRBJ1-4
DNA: TGTGCCTGGAGTTCTACAGGGGGCTTTCGCGAAAAACTGTTTTTT
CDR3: CAWSSTGGFREKLFF

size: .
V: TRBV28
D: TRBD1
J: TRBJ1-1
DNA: TGTGCCAGCAGGCCAACAGGGGGTACACCCGGAAGCTTT
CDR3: CASRPTGGTPGSF